These T cell receptor beta chains were read from a single sample in a study of Ad26.COV2.S vaccination and SARS-CoV-2 variants. Using immunoSEQ multiplex PCR, the repertoire was profiled, and TCRdb retains in-frame clones only, with some absent. The data show about 400,000 clones, 83% seen once. The sample here was peripheral blood, taken in a trial of Ad26.COV2.S vaccine versus placebo. Receptors originate from a person aged 18-60 years who received the Ad26.COV2.S COVID-19 vaccine or a placebo. Both conserved end residues are trimmed from each CDR3.

J gene,V gene,CDR3 protein
TRBJ2-1,TRBV11-1,ATKGGGNEQF
TRBJ2-2,TRBV13,ASSLGLRPGELF
TRBJ2-5,TRBV27,ASSTRTGIAQETQY
TRBJ2-3,TRBV7-9,ASSSGLAGLDTQY
TRBJ1-1,TRBV6-5,ASSLQGSNTEAF
TRBJ2-5,TRBV18,ASSPSPQGARQETQY
TRBJ2-4,TRBV6-6,ASSPNSGDGAKNIQY
TRBJ2-7,TRBV11-2,ASSLTSGLSYEQY
TRBJ2-3,TRBV7-3,ASSLAGHPTDTQY
TRBJ2-4,TRBV5-5,ASSLAGGTGGNIQY
TRBJ1-2,TRBV3-1/TRBV3-2,ASSHRQGRGDGYT
TRBJ2-1,TRBV4-1,ASTTYRDREVNEQF
TRBJ1-2,TRBV30,AWNEGVSNYGYT
TRBJ2-5,TRBV5-1,ASSFMGNPTETQY
TRBJ2-7,TRBV29-1,SVTSHYEQY
TRBJ1-3,TRBV2,ASSGDSHGNTIY
TRBJ1-1,TRBV12-3/TRBV12-4,ASSQGETTEAF
TRBJ1-6,TRBV4-3,ASSLRTGNNSPLH
TRBJ2-5,TRBV5-1,ASSLGYQETQY
TRBJ2-3,TRBV5-1,ASSPAAGGDTDTQY
TRBJ2-7,TRBV20-1,SARWGDEQY
TRBJ2-1,TRBV11-2,ASSLFSEVRHGLNEQF
TRBJ2-1,TRBV5-4,ASIRSGSGNEQF
TRBJ1-1,TRBV7-6,ASSSGRGGTEAF
TRBJ1-3,TRBV9,ASSEPSGNTIY
TRBJ2-7,TRBV5-1,ASSRQGAPYEQY
TRBJ2-3,TRBV6-5,ASSYLRGVGTDTQY
TRBJ2-1,TRBV5-1,ASRLTSGSLDEQF
TRBJ2-2,TRBV7-9,ASSFRIQDVDTGELF